The rows below give T cell receptor beta chains drawn from one sample of a study of blood T cell repertoires in COVID-19. Here immunoSEQ multiplex PCR was the method, and the copy in TCRdb shows in-frame clones only, minus some. This sample has roughly 97,000 clones, with 75% to 90% found just once. Sequenced sample: peripheral blood. The origin of the receptors is a man aged 45 to 65 with acute or convalescent COVID-19. Both conserved end residues are part of each CDR3. A D gene is named only where the DNA matches it firmly. For some rows the clone size is stated as once, few or many, or as a class when expanded; others skip it.

CDR3 length	J gene	V gene	D gene	clone size	CDR3 DNA	CDR3 protein
16	TRBJ1-1	TRBV30	.	.	TGTGCCTGGGCGAAAGATCCCAAGCAAATGATGGCTGAAGCTTTCTTT	CAWAKDPKQMMAEAFF
18	TRBJ2-1	TRBV7-9	TRBD2	.	TGTGCCAGCAGCTTACTGACGGGGAAAAGCGGGAGCGGATATGAGCAGTTCTTC	CASSLLTGKSGSGYEQFF
16	TRBJ2-1	TRBV21-1	.	few	TGTGCCAGCAGCAAAGGGGCGGGACAGGGTCACAGTGAGCAGTTCTTC	CASSKGAGQGHSEQFF
16	TRBJ2-2	TRBV18	TRBD2	.	TGTGCCAGCTCAGAGAGCGGGAGAGATAGAACCGGGGAGCTGTTTTTT	CASSESGRDRTGELFF
15	TRBJ2-2	TRBV2	TRBD1	.	TGTGCCAGCAAACGGGACAGGGGAAGCACCGGGGAGCTGTTTTTT	CASKRDRGSTGELFF
13	TRBJ2-1	TRBV2	.	.	TGTGCCAGCAGTGGGACTAATCCCAATGAGCAGTTCTTC	CASSGTNPNEQFF
14	TRBJ2-1	TRBV2	TRBD2	.	TGTGCCAGCAGTAGCGGGAGCTCCTACAATGAGCAGTTCTTC	CASSSGSSYNEQFF
15	TRBJ1-5	TRBV24-1	.	.	TGTGCCACCAGTGACCCTGACAGTGCCAATCAGCCCCAGCATTTT	CATSDPDSANQPQHF
13	TRBJ2-7	TRBV19	.	few	TGTGCCAGTAGTATCTGGCAAGCGGGCGAGCAGTACTTC	CASSIWQAGEQYF
16	TRBJ2-2	TRBV5-4	TRBD2	.	TGTGCCAGCAGCAGTACTAGCGGGACAAATGGCGGGGAGCTGTTTTTT	CASSSTSGTNGGELFF
12	TRBJ1-1	TRBV7-9	.	.	TGTGCCAGCAGCTCCGACTGGGGCGAAGCTTTCTTT	CASSSDWGEAFF
13	TRBJ1-4	TRBV28	TRBD1	.	TGTGCCAGCCGGACAGGGGTGGGTGAAAAACTGTTTTTT	CASRTGVGEKLFF
15	TRBJ2-7	TRBV11-2	TRBD2	.	TGTGCCAGCAGCTATCGGACTAGCAGGTCCTACGAGCAGTACTTC	CASSYRTSRSYEQYF
12	TRBJ2-7	TRBV7-6	.	.	TGTGCCAGCAGCTTAAGAGACTACGAGCAGTACTTC	CASSLRDYEQYF
16	TRBJ2-2	TRBV6-5	TRBD2	.	TGTGCCAGCAGTTACCAAGCCATAGCGGGCACCGGGGAGCTGTTTTTT	CASSYQAIAGTGELFF
15	TRBJ2-1	TRBV3-1/TRBV3-2	TRBD1	.	TGTGCCAGCAGTCCGGACAGGGACCCGTACAATGAGCAGTTCTTC	CASSPDRDPYNEQFF
18	TRBJ1-4	TRBV5-4	TRBD1	.	TGTGCCAGCAGCTTAGTCCCGGGACAGGGGGCTCGTAATGAAAAACTGTTTTTT	CASSLVPGQGARNEKLFF
17	TRBJ2-1	TRBV5-1	TRBD2	.	TGCGCCAGCAGCTCGGGAAGACTAGCGGGCACAGACAATGAGCAGTTCTTC	CASSSGRLAGTDNEQFF
13	TRBJ2-2	TRBV5-1	.	.	TGCGCCAGCAACCAGGGCTACACCGGGGAGCTGTTTTTT	CASNQGYTGELFF
12	TRBJ2-7	TRBV5-1	.	.	TGCGCCAGCAGCTTGGGAGGGTACGAGCAGTACTTC	CASSLGGYEQYF
16	TRBJ2-3	TRBV4-1	TRBD1	once	TGCGCCAGCAGCCACCTCGGGACAGGGGTCGGGGGTACGCAGTATTTT	CASSHLGTGVGGTQYF
12	TRBJ1-1	TRBV24-1	.	.	TGTGCCACCAGTGACGGGAAGGCTGAAGCTTTCTTT	CATSDGKAEAFF
15	TRBJ2-1	TRBV5-1	TRBD2	.	TGCGCCAGCAGCTTCAAGCGGGAGGGCCCCAATGAGCAGTTCTTC	CASSFKREGPNEQFF
15	TRBJ2-3	TRBV9	TRBD2	.	TGTGCCAGCAACACCCTAGCGGGGACCACAGATACGCAGTATTTT	CASNTLAGTTDTQYF
11	TRBJ1-2	TRBV12-3/TRBV12-4	TRBD1	once	TGTGCCATCAAGGGGGCGCGGGGCTACACCTTC	CAIKGARGYTF
16	TRBJ1-3	TRBV4-2	.	.	TGTGCCAGCAGCCAAGTGGGCCAACCCTCTGGAAACACCATATATTTT	CASSQVGQPSGNTIYF
12	TRBJ2-7	TRBV24-1	.	.	TGTGCCACCGTCGGAGGGCTCTACGAGCAGTACTTC	CATVGGLYEQYF
14	TRBJ1-5	TRBV11-3	.	.	TGTGCCAGCAGCTGCTTACAGGGCGGTCAGCCCCAGCATTTT	CASSCLQGGQPQHF